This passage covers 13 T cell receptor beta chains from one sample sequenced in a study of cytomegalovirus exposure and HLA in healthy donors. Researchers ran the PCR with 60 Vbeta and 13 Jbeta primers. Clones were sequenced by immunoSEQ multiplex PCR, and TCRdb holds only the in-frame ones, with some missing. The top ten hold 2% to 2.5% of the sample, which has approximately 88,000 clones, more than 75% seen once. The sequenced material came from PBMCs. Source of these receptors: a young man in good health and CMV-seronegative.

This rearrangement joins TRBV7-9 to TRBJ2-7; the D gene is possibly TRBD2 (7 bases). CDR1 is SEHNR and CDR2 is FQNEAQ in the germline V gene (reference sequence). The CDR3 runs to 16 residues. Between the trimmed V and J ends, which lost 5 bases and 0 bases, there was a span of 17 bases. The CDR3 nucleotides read TGTGCCAGCAGCCATCATCGGGGGGCTTACTCCTACGAGCAGTACTTC. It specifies CASSHHRGAYSYEQYF.

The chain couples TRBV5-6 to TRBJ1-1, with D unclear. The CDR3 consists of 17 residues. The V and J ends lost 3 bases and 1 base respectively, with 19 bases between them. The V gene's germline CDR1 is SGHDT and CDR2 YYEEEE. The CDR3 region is CASSSPGLLARNTEAFF. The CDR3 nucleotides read TGTGCCAGCAGCTCCCCCGGACTCCTCGCGAGGAACACTGAAGCTTTCTTT. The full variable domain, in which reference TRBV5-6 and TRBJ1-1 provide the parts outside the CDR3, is DAGVTQSPTHLIKTRGQQVTLRCSPKSGHDTVSWYQQALGQGPQFIFQYYEEEERQRGNFPDRFSGHQFPNYSSELNVNALLLGDSALYLCASSSPGLLARNTEAFFGQGTRLTVV.

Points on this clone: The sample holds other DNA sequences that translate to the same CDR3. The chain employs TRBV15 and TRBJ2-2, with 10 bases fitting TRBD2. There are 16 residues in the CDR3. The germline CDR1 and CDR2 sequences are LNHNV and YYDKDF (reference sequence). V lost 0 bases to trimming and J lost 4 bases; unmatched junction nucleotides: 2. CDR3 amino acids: CATSRELAGSTGELFF. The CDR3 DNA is TGTGCCACCAGCAGAGAACTAGCGGGAAGCACCGGGGAGCTGTTTTTT. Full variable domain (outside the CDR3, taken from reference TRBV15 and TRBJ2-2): DAMVIQNPRYQVTQFGKPVTLSCSQTLNHNVMYWYQQKSSQAPKLLFHYYDKDFNNEADTPDNFQSRRPNTSFCFLDIRSPGLGDTAMYLCATSRELAGSTGELFFGEGSRLTVL.

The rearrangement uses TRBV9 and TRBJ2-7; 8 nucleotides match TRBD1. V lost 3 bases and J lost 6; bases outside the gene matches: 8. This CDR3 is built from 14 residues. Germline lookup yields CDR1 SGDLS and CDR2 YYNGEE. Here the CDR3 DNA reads TGTGCCAGCAGCGGATACGGACAGGGAGGCGAGCAGTACTTC. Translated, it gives CASSGYGQGGEQYF.

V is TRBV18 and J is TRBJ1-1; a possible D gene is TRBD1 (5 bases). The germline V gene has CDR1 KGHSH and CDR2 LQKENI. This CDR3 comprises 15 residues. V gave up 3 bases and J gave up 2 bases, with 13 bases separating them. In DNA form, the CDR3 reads TGTGCCAGCTCACCCGGGGGGACGGTCAACACTGAAGCTTTCTTT. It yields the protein CASSPGGTVNTEAFF.

In nucleotides, the CDR3 is TGTGCCAGCAGTCTCCTCTCCACGCAGGGGGGCTACTATGGCTACACCTTC. It is translated as CASSLLSTQGGYYGYTF. This chain links TRBV27 with TRBJ1-2, with 7 nucleotides matching TRBD1. There are 17 residues in the CDR3. CDR1 MNHEY and CDR2 SMNVEV come from the germline V gene (reference sequence). Germline trimming cut 5 bases from V and 3 bases from J; bases unmatched to any gene: 15.

CDR3 coding DNA: TGTGCCAGCAGTTTATCCCCCGGTTGGACCCAGTACTTC. It translates to CASSLSPGWTQYF. The V gene is TRBV27, the J gene TRBJ2-5; no reliable D call. Trimming stripped 0 bases from V and 7 bases from J, with 9 bases between. The CDR3 sequence is 13 residues long. The germline V gene has CDR1 MNHEY and CDR2 SMNVEV (reference sequence).

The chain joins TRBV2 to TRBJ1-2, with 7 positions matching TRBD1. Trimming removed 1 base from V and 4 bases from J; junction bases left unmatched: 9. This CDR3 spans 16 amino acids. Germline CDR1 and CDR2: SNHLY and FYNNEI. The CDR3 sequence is CASSEEQGSITYGYTF. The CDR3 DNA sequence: TGTGCCAGCAGTGAAGAACAGGGGTCAATCACCTATGGCTACACCTTC.

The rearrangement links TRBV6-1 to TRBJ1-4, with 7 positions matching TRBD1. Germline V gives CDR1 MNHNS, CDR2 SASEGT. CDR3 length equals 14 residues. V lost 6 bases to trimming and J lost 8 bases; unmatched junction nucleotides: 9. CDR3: CASRVGTVREKLFF. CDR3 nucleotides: TGTGCCAGCAGAGTCGGGACAGTCAGGGAAAAACTGTTTTTT.

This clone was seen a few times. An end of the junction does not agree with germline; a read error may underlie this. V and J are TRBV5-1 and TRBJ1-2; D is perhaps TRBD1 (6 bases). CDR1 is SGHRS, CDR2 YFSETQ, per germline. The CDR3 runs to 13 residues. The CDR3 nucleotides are TGTGCCAGCAGCCGCGGACAGCCCGGCGGCTACACCTTC. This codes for CASSRGQPGGYTF.

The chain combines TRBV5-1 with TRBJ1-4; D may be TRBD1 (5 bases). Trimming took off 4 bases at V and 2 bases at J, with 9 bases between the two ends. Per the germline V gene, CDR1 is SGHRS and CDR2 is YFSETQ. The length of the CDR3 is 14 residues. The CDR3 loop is CASSGGGTNEKLFF. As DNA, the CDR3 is TGCGCCAGCAGCGGGGGGGGTACTAATGAAAAACTGTTTTTT.

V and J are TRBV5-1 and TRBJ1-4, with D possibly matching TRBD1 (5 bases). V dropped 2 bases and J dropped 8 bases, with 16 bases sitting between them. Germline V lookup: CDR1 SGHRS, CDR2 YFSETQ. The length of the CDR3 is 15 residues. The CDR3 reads CASSFAGRGGEKLFF. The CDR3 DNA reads TGCGCCAGCAGCTTCGCGGGGAGGGGAGGCGAAAAACTGTTTTTT. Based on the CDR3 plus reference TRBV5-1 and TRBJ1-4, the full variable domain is KAGVTQTPRYLIKTRGQQVTLSCSPISGHRSVSWYQQTPGQGLQFLFEYFSETQRNKGNFPGRFSGRQFSNSRSEMNVSTLELGDSALYLCASSFAGRGGEKLFFGSGTQLSVL.

Here the CDR3 reads CASSFPGQGENTEAFF. As DNA, the CDR3 is TGTGCCAGCAGCTTTCCCGGACAGGGGGAGAACACTGAAGCTTTCTTT. The gene calls are TRBV11-2 and TRBJ1-1, with 10 bases fitting TRBD1. V shed 3 bases and J 1 base; nucleotides not matched to a gene: 5. Germline V CDR1 and CDR2: SGHAT, FQNNGV. The CDR3 extends over 16 amino acids.